This T cell receptor (beta chain) comes out of a study of tumor and adjacent non-tumor tissue in lung cancer. General observations from the study: Top 100 clones took a larger repertoire share in normal lung.

This clonotype appeared many times. Its target is unknown. This sample's RNA came from whole unsorted tissue. The library came from three nested PCR rounds adapted from ARM-PCR protocols. TCRdb ran MiXCR on the multiplex PCR reads and lists one entry per CDR3 protein. The sample shows around 200,000 distinct CDR3 sequences, 60% to 75% of them seen only once. The CDR3 has 15 residues. The V end was cut by 5 bases, the J end by 5 bases, with 16 bases between. Germline V CDR1 and CDR2: SGHAT, FQNNGV. The chain is built from TRBV11-2 and TRBJ1-5; perhaps TRBD1 as D (5 bases). The specimen sequenced was lung tumor tissue. This TCR came from a man in his sixties with non-small cell lung cancer. As DNA, the CDR3 is TGTGCCAGCAGCCAAGCCCCGAGAGGGGATCAGCCCCAGCATTTT. It codes for CASSQAPRGDQPQHF.